Below, one TCR beta chain is given with its context. The entry originates in a study of early T cells in non-severe SARS-CoV-2 infection. TCRdb redid the calling of the 5' RACE reads with MiXCR, one entry per CDR3 protein. The repertoire holds 85,000 to 90,000 distinct CDR3 sequences, with 14% to 15% as singletons. Trimming removed 6 bases at V and 3 bases at J, with 6 bases between. The CDR3 runs to 11 residues. Germline loops: CDR1 DFQATT, CDR2 SNEGSKA (reference sequence). Input material: whole blood. The chain carries TRBV20-1 and TRBJ2-1, with no clear D. The receptor was derived from an adult who was a healthcare worker with PCR-confirmed SARS-CoV-2 infection or an uninfected control (not recorded which). CDR3 nucleotide sequence: TGCAGTGCCACGCTCTACAATGAGCAGTTCTTC. Its translation is CSATLYNEQFF.